The 27 T cell receptor beta chains below all came from one sample that was sequenced in a study of control samples from healthy donors and cancer patients. Produced via immunoSEQ multiplex PCR; TCRdb's table is partial and in-frame only. The sample lists around 70,000 clones, 94% occurring once. The material sequenced was blood. The receptors were gathered from a woman between 25 and 40 years old in good health.

V is TRBV10-3 and J is TRBJ2-5; 11 nucleotides match TRBD2. The germline CDR1 and CDR2 sequences are ENHRY and SYGVKD. V dropped 6 bases and J dropped 5; count of bases not matched to a gene: 8. CDR3 length: 15 amino acids. CDR3 DNA sequence: TGTGCCATCAGGGATAGCGGGGGGGCCGGTGAGACCCAGTACTTC. Amino acid sequence: CAIRDSGGAGETQYF.

The V call is TRBV5-1, the J call TRBJ1-1, with TRBD1 identical over 7 bases. The CDR3 runs 16 residues. CDR1 and CDR2 (germline): SGHRS, YFSETQ. J lost 3 bases, V lost 1 base, and 9 bases had no gene match. The DNA of the CDR3 is TGCGCCAGCAGCTTGAGGCAGGGGGGAACCGACACTGAAGCTTTCTTT. It yields the protein CASSLRQGGTDTEAFF.

This sequence joins TRBV6-9 and TRBJ1-3; D possibly corresponds to TRBD1 (5 bases). Germline CDR1 MNHGY, CDR2 SVAAGI. The CDR3 has 14 amino acids. The V end was cut by 10 bases, the J end by 4 bases, with 17 bases between. The CDR3 nucleotides read TGTGCCACCGGACCGGGACGCCACGGAAACACCATATATTTT. Its protein product is CATGPGRHGNTIYF.

V and J are TRBV5-1 and TRBJ1-1; TRBD1 is a possible D gene (5 bases). The CDR3 is 14 residues long. Trimming pared 1 base from V and 7 bases from J, leaving 14 bases between. The germline gives CDR1 SGHRS, CDR2 YFSETQ. CDR3: CASSLWGAGSEAFF. The CDR3 nucleotides read TGCGCCAGCAGCTTGTGGGGCGCCGGGAGTGAAGCTTTCTTT.

This rearrangement joins TRBV12-3 or TRBV12-4 to TRBJ1-5; the match to TRBD1 covers 8 bases. The V and J ends lost 4 bases and 8 bases, in that order; junction bases with no gene match: 4. This CDR3 comprises 13 residues. The CDR3 sequence: CASSWTGKEPQHF. The CDR3 nucleotides read TGTGCCAGCAGTTGGACAGGGAAGGAGCCCCAGCATTTT.

In DNA, the CDR3 is TGTGCCAGCAGCCAAGGGGACAGGGAGTCCCAGCCCCAGCATTTT. This codes for CASSQGDRESQPQHF. The chain couples TRBV3-1 (or the pseudogene TRBV3-2) to TRBJ1-5, with 9 positions matching TRBD1. V shed 1 base and J 7 bases; nucleotides not matched to a gene: 5. The CDR3 loop spans 15 amino acids. Per germline, CDR1 LGHDT and CDR2 YNNKEL (reference sequence).

The chain couples TRBV9 to TRBJ2-2; a possible D gene is TRBD1 (7 bases). The CDR3 loop spans 14 amino acids. V was pared by 2 bases and J by 7 bases, with 12 bases between. CDR1 and CDR2 from the germline V gene are SGDLS and YYNGEE. CDR3 in DNA: TGTGCCAGCAGCGTGGAGGGGGCGTACGGGGAGCTGTTTTTT. Its translation: CASSVEGAYGELFF.

The V gene is TRBV20-1, the J gene TRBJ1-2; D uncertain. Germline values: CDR1 DFQATT, CDR2 SNEGSKA (reference sequence). This CDR3 has 14 residues. V was shortened by 3 bases and J by 2 bases, with 13 bases between the two germline ends. CDR3 DNA: TGCAGTGCTAGTGGTGACACACCAAACTATGGCTACACCTTC. This encodes CSASGDTPNYGYTF.

The chain is built from TRBV30 and TRBJ1-5, with no clear D. Trimming shortened V by 1 base and J by 3 bases, and 7 bases separated the two germline ends. The CDR3 consists of 13 residues. CDR1 GTSNPN and CDR2 SVGIG come from the germline V gene (reference sequence). CDR3 residues: CAWSEAFNQPQHF. Here the CDR3 DNA reads TGTGCCTGGAGTGAGGCTTTCAATCAGCCCCAGCATTTT.

The chain uses TRBV6-4 and TRBJ1-3, with unresolved D. Germline V gives CDR1 MRHNA, CDR2 SNTAGT. V lost 6 bases to trimming and J lost 5 bases, with 20 bases between them. The CDR3 sequence is 16 residues long. The CDR3: CASSGLQVPARNTIYF. CDR3 nucleotides: TGTGCCAGCAGCGGGCTTCAGGTCCCGGCTAGAAACACCATATATTTT.

The chain couples TRBV19 to TRBJ2-3, with 8 positions matching TRBD2. With V trimmed by 3 bases and J by 1 base, 3 bases remained unmatched. In germline, CDR1 is LNHDA, CDR2 SQIVND (reference sequence). CDR3 length: 15 residues. The CDR3 DNA follows: TGTGCCAGTAGTATGGGGCGGGGGGGCACAGATACGCAGTATTTT. Residues: CASSMGRGGTDTQYF.

This clone was found once. V gene TRBV25-1 combines with J gene TRBJ2-7; D is perhaps TRBD2 (7 bases). V lost 7 bases, J lost 4 bases, and 26 bases lay in between. From germline, CDR1 is MGHDK and CDR2 SYGVNS. The CDR3 contains 17 residues. CDR3 DNA: TGTGCCAGCACAACCATCCCCGAAGAGGGGGGGTGGTACGAGCAGTACTTC. This translates into CASTTIPEEGGWYEQYF.

The chain links TRBV7-8 to TRBJ2-7; D is unclear. V was clipped by 2 bases and J by 2 bases, with 13 bases between them. Germline values: CDR1 SGHVS, CDR2 FQNEAQ. There are 15 residues in the CDR3. CDR3 DNA sequence: TGTGCCAGCAGCTTAAGGCGTACTCGCCCCTACGAGCAGTACTTC. It specifies CASSLRRTRPYEQYF.

The chain recombines TRBV9 with TRBJ1-5; D not resolved. CDR1 is SGDLS and CDR2 is YYNGEE in the germline V gene. The CDR3 spans 13 residues. Trimming pared 4 bases from V and 7 bases from J, leaving 12 bases between. Here the CDR3 reads CASSPLPRQPQHF. CDR3 bases: TGTGCCAGCAGCCCCCTTCCTAGGCAGCCCCAGCATTTT.

This clone appeared a single time. This sequence joins TRBV6-5 and TRBJ1-2; D is ambiguous. Germline V gene data show CDR1 as MNHEY and CDR2 as SVGAGI. Trimming stripped 7 bases from V and 2 bases from J, with 11 bases between. This CDR3 has 13 residues. The CDR3 DNA follows: TGTGCCAGCACCCAGCCGACCAACTATGGCTACACCTTC. Residues: CASTQPTNYGYTF.

This sequence joins TRBV18 and TRBJ2-1; the D call may be TRBD1 or TRBD2 (5 bases each). CDR3 length equals 14 residues. Trimming cost V 3 bases and J 5 bases, with 11 bases left between them. Germline CDR1 KGHSH, CDR2 LQKENI. The DNA of the CDR3 is TGTGCCAGCTCACCCTCGAGGGGCCACAATGAGCAGTTCTTC. It yields the protein CASSPSRGHNEQFF.

The chain uses TRBV7-8 and TRBJ1-6; D is undetermined. The CDR3 contains 16 residues. The germline V gene encodes CDR1 SGHVS and CDR2 FQNEAQ. V lost 3 bases and J 7 bases, leaving 16 bases between the germline ends. In nucleotides, the CDR3 is TGTGCCAGCAGCTTGGCCCCGATTGCCGGAAATTCACCCCTCCACTTT. Translation gives CASSLAPIAGNSPLHF.

Notes on this clone: One junction end does not reproduce the germline sequence, and a read error may be involved. The chain recombines TRBV28 with TRBJ1-3; D gene uncertain. CDR1 MDHEN and CDR2 SYDVKM come from the germline V gene. CDR3 length: 13 amino acids. This CDR3 is CASIPPNGYTIYF. CDR3 sequence (DNA): TGTGCCAGCATTCCACCTAATGGATACACCATATATTTT.

This clone was recorded a few times. The V and J genes are TRBV2 and TRBJ1-2; D is unresolved. Germline CDR1 SNHLY, CDR2 FYNNEI. V dropped 6 bases and J dropped 4 bases, with 9 bases sitting between them. This CDR3 region has 12 residues. The CDR3 nucleotides are TGTGCCAGCAGCCGATTGAGCTATGGCTACACCTTC. Protein sequence: CASSRLSYGYTF.

This chain links TRBV5-5 with TRBJ2-2; 8 bases are a match to TRBD1. Germline CDR1 and CDR2: SGHKS and YYEKEE (reference sequence). The length of the CDR3 is 15 residues. Trimming at V came to 4 bases and at J to 8 bases, leaving 10 bases not matched to a gene. The CDR3 DNA reads TGTGCCAGCAGCGGACAGGGTTTCAATTTAGGGGAGCTGTTTTTT. The encoded protein is CASSGQGFNLGELFF.

The chain employs TRBV14 and TRBJ1-3; 8 nucleotides align to TRBD1. Germline V gives CDR1 SGHDN, CDR2 FVKESK. This CDR3 comprises 13 residues. Trimming removed 4 bases from V and 5 bases from J; junction bases left unmatched: 1. CDR3 in DNA: TGTGCCAGCAGCCGGACAGGGAGAAACACCATATATTTT. It is translated as CASSRTGRNTIYF. Filled out from reference TRBV14 and TRBJ1-3, the complete variable domain reads EAGVTQFPSHSVIEKGQTVTLRCDPISGHDNLYWYRRVMGKEIKFLLHFVKESKQDESGMPNNRFLAERTGGTYSTLKVQPAELEDSGVYFCASSRTGRNTIYFGEGSWLTVV.

Remarks on this clone: The same CDR3 also results from other DNA sequences found in this sample. The V gene is TRBV21-1, the J gene TRBJ1-2. TRBV21-1 is tagged as a pseudogene. The CDR3 covers 13 residues. DNA for the CDR3: TGCGCCAGCAGCAAGGTCATCAACTATGGCTACACCTTC. Translated: CASSKVINYGYTF.

This clone was observed a single time. The chain employs TRBV28 and TRBJ1-2, with D possibly being TRBD1 (5 bases). The V end lost 8 bases, the J end lost 8 bases, and 9 bases lay between the germline ends. The germline V gene encodes CDR1 MDHEN and CDR2 SYDVKM. The CDR3 extends over 10 amino acids. CDR3 sequence: CASGAGGYTF. The CDR3 nucleotides are TGTGCCAGCGGGGCGGGGGGCTACACCTTC.

This clone was seen a few times. The chain couples TRBV6-5 to TRBJ1-2, with TRBD1 as a possible D gene (6 bases). Germline values: CDR1 MNHEY, CDR2 SVGAGI. Between the trimmed V and J ends, which lost 10 bases and 5 bases, there was a span of 14 bases. The CDR3 runs to 12 residues. DNA of the CDR3: TGTGCCACCACAGGGAGTCGATATGGCTACACCTTC. It is translated as CATTGSRYGYTF.

This chain connects TRBV5-6 to TRBJ1-5; TRBD1 matches at 7 bases. The CDR3 runs to 15 residues. Trimming cost V 4 bases and J 5 bases; bases outside gene matches: 9. The germline V gene encodes CDR1 SGHDT and CDR2 YYEEEE. The CDR3 DNA follows: TGTGCCAGCAGCGCCACAGGGGCAACTCATCAGCCCCAGCATTTT. Protein: CASSATGATHQPQHF.

This chain connects TRBV9 to TRBJ1-2; TRBD1 might be the D (5 bases). The germline gives CDR1 SGDLS, CDR2 YYNGEE. This CDR3 region has 16 residues. V shed 1 base and J shed 1 base, with 14 bases lying between them. CDR3 amino acids: CASSVSRDAGNYGYTF. The CDR3 DNA follows: TGTGCCAGCAGCGTAAGTAGGGACGCCGGTAACTATGGCTACACCTTC. Drawing the rest from reference TRBV9 and TRBJ1-2, the complete variable domain is DSGVTQTPKHLITATGQRVTLRCSPRSGDLSVYWYQQSLDQGLQFLIQYYNGEERAKGNILERFSAQQFPDLHSELNLSSLELGDSALYFCASSVSRDAGNYGYTFGSGTRLTVV.

Note on this clone: The DNA is left out, because the CDR3 cannot be placed on it with certainty; the CDR3 is given as TCRdb lists it. The V call is TRBV21-1, the J call TRBJ1-1. TRBV21-1 is deemed a pseudogene. A total of 12 residues make up the CDR3, ends included. The CDR3 loop is CASSKVGRGAFF.